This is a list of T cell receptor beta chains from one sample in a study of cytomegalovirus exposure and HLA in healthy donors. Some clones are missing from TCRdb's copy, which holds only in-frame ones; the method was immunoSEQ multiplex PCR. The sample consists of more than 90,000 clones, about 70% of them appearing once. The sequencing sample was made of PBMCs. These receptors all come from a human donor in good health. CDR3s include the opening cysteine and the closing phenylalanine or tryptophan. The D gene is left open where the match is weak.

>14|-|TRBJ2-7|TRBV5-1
CASSLASGAYEQYF
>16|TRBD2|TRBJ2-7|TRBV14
CASRQVAGYRSYEQYF
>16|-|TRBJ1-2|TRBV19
CASSIQAADKYYGYTF
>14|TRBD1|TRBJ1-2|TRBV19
CASSGDRGGYGYTF
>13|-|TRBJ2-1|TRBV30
CAWSLGENNEQFF
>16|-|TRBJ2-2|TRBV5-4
CASSSKGLANTGELFF
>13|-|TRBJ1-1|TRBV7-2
CASSLARSSEAFF
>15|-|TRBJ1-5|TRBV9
CASSVGGGDNQPQHF
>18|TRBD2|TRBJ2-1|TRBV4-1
CASSQVMMERERSNEQFF
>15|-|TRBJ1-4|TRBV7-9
CASSATGSFNEKLFF
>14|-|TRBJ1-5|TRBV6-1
CASSPNYSNQPQHF
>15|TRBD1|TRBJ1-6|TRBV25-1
CASSETGLLSSPLHF
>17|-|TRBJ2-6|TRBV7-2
CASSSEPRASGANVLTF
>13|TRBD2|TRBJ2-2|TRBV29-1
CSGTPGGTGELFF
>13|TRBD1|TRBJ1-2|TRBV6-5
CASISGTGRGYTF
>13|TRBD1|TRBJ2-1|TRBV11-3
CASSSTGSNEQFF
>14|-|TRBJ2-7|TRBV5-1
CASSLVGGSYEQYF
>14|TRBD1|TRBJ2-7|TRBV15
CATSSRDRGYEQYF
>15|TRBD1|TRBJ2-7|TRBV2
CASSVGQSVAYEQYF
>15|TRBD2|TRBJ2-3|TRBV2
CASSGAGGLSDTQYF
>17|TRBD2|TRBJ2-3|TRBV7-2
CASSPQKPGLATDTQYF
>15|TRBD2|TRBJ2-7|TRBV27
CASSYLAGVNYEQYF
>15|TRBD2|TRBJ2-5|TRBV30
CAWSVGLAGVETQYF
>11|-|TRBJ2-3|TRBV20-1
CSAPRTDTQYF
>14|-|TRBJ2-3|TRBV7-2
CASSHLSPGDTQYF
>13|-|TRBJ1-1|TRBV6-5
CASSYPGGTQAFF
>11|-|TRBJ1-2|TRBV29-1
CSATRGGGYTF
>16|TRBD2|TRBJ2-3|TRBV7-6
CASSLGSGGHTDTQYF
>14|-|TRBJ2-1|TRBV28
CASTRDISYNEQFF
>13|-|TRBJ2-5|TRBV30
CAWSVQRQETQYF
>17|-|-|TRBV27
CASSLRRAGKSSYEQYF
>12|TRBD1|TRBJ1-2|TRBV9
CASSSDRGSHTF
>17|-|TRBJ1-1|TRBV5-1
CASSLAGSRIMNTEAFF
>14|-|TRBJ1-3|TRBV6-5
CASSYGQSGNTIYF
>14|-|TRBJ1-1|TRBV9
CASSVDPGFTEAFF
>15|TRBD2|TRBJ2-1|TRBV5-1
CASSLSRGDYNEQFF
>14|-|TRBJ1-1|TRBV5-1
CASSPIDSLTEAFF
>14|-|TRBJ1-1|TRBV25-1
CASSEPGENTEAFF
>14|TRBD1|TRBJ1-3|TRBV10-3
CASRQGVDGNTIYF
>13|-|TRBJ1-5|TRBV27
CASSKQPNQPQHF
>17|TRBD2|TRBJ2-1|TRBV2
CASSEASGGGVYNEQFF
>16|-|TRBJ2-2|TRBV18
CASSPTLQTLPGELFF
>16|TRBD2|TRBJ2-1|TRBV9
CASSVGAGGSNNEQFF
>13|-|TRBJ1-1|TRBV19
CASSVPGEGEAFF
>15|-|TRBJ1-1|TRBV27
CASSLSVDFGTEAFF
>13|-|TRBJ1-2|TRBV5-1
CASSLAGGGGYTF
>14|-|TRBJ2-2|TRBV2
CASSLLGNTGELFF
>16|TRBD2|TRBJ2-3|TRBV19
CASSISLAGGTDTQYF
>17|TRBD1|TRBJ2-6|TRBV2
CASRRDRGVRGANVLTF
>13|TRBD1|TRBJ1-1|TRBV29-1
CSAWTGTGTEAFF
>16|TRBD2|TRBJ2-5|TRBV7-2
CASRAGSSGVQETQYF
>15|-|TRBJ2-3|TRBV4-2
CASSQDPTRWDTQYF
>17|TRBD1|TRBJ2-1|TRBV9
CASSPRTGGRTYNEQFF